The present entry profiles one TCR beta chain with its context. Its antigen is not known. Patients with a history of multiple malignancies were excluded. The sample belongs to a study of T cells in lung cancer brain metastases. Regarding the study as a whole: Unique productive clones were significantly fewer in brain metastases: median around 1,500 versus 5,000.

Germline values: CDR1 MNHNY, CDR2 SVGAGI (reference sequence). V dropped 6 bases and J dropped 5 bases, with 16 bases sitting between them. The CDR3 length is 14 residues. Genomic DNA input was roughly 2.24 to 5 ug, equal within pairs. Some clones are missing from TCRdb's copy, which holds only in-frame ones; the method was immunoSEQ multiplex PCR. The sample holds approximately 6,600 clones, around 86% seen once. Sample: tumor tissue from the primary lung tumor. The TCR was taken from a man between 45 and 60 years old with non-small cell lung cancer. The gene calls are TRBV6-6 and TRBJ1-2; D call uncertain. The CDR3 reads CASRYTDLEYGYTF. The CDR3 region has the DNA TGTGCCAGCAGGTATACAGACCTGGAATATGGCTACACCTTC.